This T cell receptor beta chain was obtained from a study of T cells in Graves' hyperthyroidism and ophthalmopathy (dated by TCRdb to between 2018 and 2020). Broadly, across the study: Peripheral blood was sampled at the time of initial diagnosis, prior to any treatment. TCR V-J signatures able to tell the groups apart were searched for in a discovery cohort of approximately 95 patients, of whom more than 40 had Graves' ophthalmopathy and about 55 had stable Graves' hyperthyroidism. Whether ophthalmopathy could be predicted prospectively was tested in an independent validation cohort made up of approximately 19 hyperthyroidism patients plus 17 patients who later progressed to ophthalmopathy. The approximately 90 discovery patients were divided at random into training and test sets in a 7:3 ratio. The study also compared thyroid tissue and blood T-cell repertoires from more than 5 Graves' hyperthyroidism patients. Once sampling was done, hyperthyroidism patients were given methimazole at a starting dose of 30 mg daily, whereas ophthalmopathy patients were given high-dose intravenous methylprednisolone. The paper describes TCR Vbeta CDR3 sequencing of 120 to 150 peripheral blood samples, made up of about 41 ophthalmopathy patients, roughly 80 hyperthyroidism patients and some 17 progressor patients. Overall study results and their limits: In validation, the model predicted progression to ophthalmopathy a median of about 5.9 months before onset, with approximately 68% sensitivity and just under 75% specificity. No statistical method was used to fix the sample size in advance, and group allocation was not hidden from the investigators. Most expanded thyroid clonotypes (frequency above 0.001) were also detected in blood, a finding suggesting that blood repertoires may reflect thyroid immune responses. A 13 V-J signature model separated ophthalmopathy from stable hyperthyroidism, with approximately 86% sensitivity and 81.08% specificity in cross-validation and 80%/75% in testing.

Amplification of TCR beta CDR3 regions was carried out from RNA transcripts. The first round of RT-PCR for the TCR CDR3 was performed with the HTBI primer set and the Qiagen OneStep RT-PCR kit. Libraries were constructed in a second round of multiplex PCR, after which size selection and purification were performed. The libraries were sequenced on an Illumina HiSeq2000 using paired-end 100 bp reads. The original pipeline was this. Raw data were processed with SOAPnuke, discarding reads with adapters, uncalled bases, mean Phred below 15, or no exact constant-primer or identifier match. COPE v1.2.5 was used to merge the high-quality paired reads, and each unique nucleotide sequence was defined as a clonotype. MiTCR v1.1 was used to align clonotypes to the IMGT TRBV, TRBD and TRBJ reference segments. Analysis was restricted to V-J combinations with a frequency above 0.0001, which covered roughly 99% of repertoires. A TCS score was defined as the ratio of F50 (clonal expansion) to E x V (chaos), with BLOSUM62-based TCRdist applied between CDR3 peptides within each V-J. Welch's t-statistics and random forest reduced approximately 520 V-J features to about 12, which were used in a naive Bayes classifier (R e1071). Using fastp trimming at Q25 and MiXCR clonotype assembly, TCRdb reanalyzed the public sequencing data and kept in-frame beta chains. Entries are consolidated by CDR3 protein sequence, retaining the most common genes and DNA. Clone size and V and J calls follow TCRdb, not the original study. The sample data list around 480,000 distinct CDR3 sequences, and roughly 14% of these were observed just once. The ten largest clonotypes hold around a sixth of the sample.

The germline V gene sets CDR1 to MNHNS and CDR2 to SASEGT. Trimming takes 4 bases from V and 0 bases from J, and the germline ends sit 10 bases apart. Including cysteine and phenylalanine, the CDR3 has 15 amino acids. Only CDR3 DNA remains: 45 bases, in frame from the first base. This clonotype was detected a few times. The specificity of this receptor is unknown. No much larger clone is present one base from it, and per-base qualities are unavailable. Stable Graves' hyperthyroidism was defined as no progression to ophthalmopathy during 18 months of follow-up. The hyperthyroidism patients were between 18 and 65 years old and newly diagnosed, with a disease duration of less than 2 months. Patients with uncontrolled infections, other autoimmune diseases, pregnancy or lactation were excluded. Diagnoses were based on clinical symptoms, serum thyroxine and TRAb, thyroid ultrasound and orbital computed tomography. PBMCs were separated from roughly 10 ml of fresh peripheral blood using Ficoll-Paque density gradient centrifugation. Trizol reagent was used to extract total RNA, and RNA quality was then checked on an Agilent 2100 Bioanalyzer.

This sequence was found in a woman aged 18-29 years with Graves' hyperthyroidism. What was sequenced was blood. The chain links TRBV6-1 with TRBJ1-3; no D segment can be confidently identified. This receptor carries the CDR3 CASSATPHSGNTIYF. In nucleotides, the sequence is TGTGCCAGCAGTGCGACCCCCCACTCTGGAAACACCATATATTTT.